A selection of T cell receptor beta chains follows, all from one sample in a study of T cell repertoires in cytomegalovirus infection. Which antigens these TCRs recognize remains unknown. MiXCR, applied by TCRdb to the reads, yields one record per CDR3 protein. This table holds some 920,000 distinct CDR3 sequences, 31% found once. Sequencing used cultured CD8+ T cells from PBMCs, obtained from culture after CMV antigen stimulation. The receptors were sampled from a human donor in good health (CMV status not recorded). Some clones in this sample may be carry-over from other donors' samples. Each CDR3 is given with its conserved first and last residue. The D gene is left open where the match is weak. Expanded clones get a size class; other rows say once, few or many, or leave the size out.

size,V,J,D,DNA,CDR3
once,TRBV24-1,TRBJ2-5,TRBD1,TGTGCCACCAGTGAGCGGACAGGGGCAAAAGAGACCCAGTACTTC,CATSERTGAKETQYF
few,TRBV19,TRBJ2-5,TRBD2,TGTGCCAGTAGTATACATAGCGGGGCCATTCAAGAGACCCAGTACTTC,CASSIHSGAIQETQYF
.,TRBV25-1,TRBJ1-1,.,TGTGCCACTGCCGGGGGGGGGACTGAAGCTTTCTTT,CATAGGGTEAFF
.,TRBV19,TRBJ2-4,.,TGTGCCAGTAGTTCTTTACGGGTCTCCAAAAACATTCAGTACTTC,CASSSLRVSKNIQYF
few,TRBV15,TRBJ2-3,TRBD1,TGTGCCACCAGCAGAGATCGCAGACAGGGGGCAGATGATACGCAGTATTTT,CATSRDRRQGADDTQYF
.,TRBV7-9,TRBJ2-1,TRBD2,TGTGCCAGCCCCGCGGGGGGGCCCGATGAGCAGTTCTTC,CASPAGGPDEQFF
.,TRBV10-3,TRBJ2-3,TRBD1,TGTGCCATCAACCCCGGGACAGGCGGATACACAGATACGCAGTATTTT,CAINPGTGGYTDTQYF
.,TRBV9,TRBJ1-5,TRBD1,TGTGCCAGCAGCGTAGGGGCAGGGGGTCAGCCCCAGCATTTT,CASSVGAGGQPQHF
.,TRBV27,TRBJ2-2,TRBD2,TGTGCCAGCAGTTTCTGGGCGGGGGTCGGGGAGCTGTTTTTT,CASSFWAGVGELFF
.,TRBV5-6,TRBJ2-3,TRBD1,TGTGCCAGCAGCGACAGGGATAGCTCCAGAGATACGCAGTATTTT,CASSDRDSSRDTQYF
.,TRBV24-1,TRBJ2-2,.,TGTGCCACCAGTGATTTAATCAGGGAATCCGGGGAGCTGTTTTTT,CATSDLIRESGELFF
few,TRBV6-5,TRBJ2-7,TRBD1,TGTGCCAGCAGCGAAGGGACAGCCGACTCCTACGAGCAGTACTTC,CASSEGTADSYEQYF
few,TRBV12-3/TRBV12-4,TRBJ2-7,.,TGTGCCAGCAGCAGTACCCTTCTCGAGCAGTACTTC,CASSSTLLEQYF
.,TRBV9,TRBJ1-5,.,TGTGCCAGCAGTGCCAGGGGATTCAATCAGCCCCAGCATTTT,CASSARGFNQPQHF
.,TRBV12-3/TRBV12-4,TRBJ1-2,.,TGTGCCAGCATACGGGGTGAGGGCTACACCTTC,CASIRGEGYTF
many,TRBV7-3,TRBJ2-3,TRBD2,TGTGCCAGCAGCTTAGCGGGGAAAAGACTAGCGGGCACAGATACGCAGTATTTT,CASSLAGKRLAGTDTQYF